Sequencing of this T cell receptor (beta chain) was carried out in a study of human T cells and chemical hapten exposure. Turning to the study itself: Diphenylcyclopropenone, dosed weekly to the scalp, was given to patients throughout the roughly 25-week study.

TCRdb reprocessed the RACE reads with MiXCR, giving one entry per CDR3 protein. The data contain fewer than 200,000 distinct CDR3 sequences, around 22% of them singletons. Time point described: patch test 1, 2 weeks after DPC sensitization. Treatment noted: therapeutic diphenylcyclopropenone sensitization with weekly scalp DPC. Someone pulled total RNA out of unfractionated whole blood. Germline V gene sequence: CDR1 SGDLS, CDR2 YYNGEE. Trimming shortened V by 1 base and J by 1 base, and 11 bases separated the two germline ends. The CDR3 runs to 15 residues. V gene TRBV9 combines with J gene TRBJ1-1; D is unclear. The sequencing here drew on whole blood, taken in connection with sensitization to the hapten diphenylcyclopropenone (DPC). This receptor was taken from a woman between 45 and 65 years old with alopecia areata. Some clones in this sample may be carry-over from other donors' samples. In DNA, the CDR3 is TGTGCCAGCAGCGTAAGCGCAACGAGGAACACTGAAGCTTTCTTT. As protein: CASSVSATRNTEAFF.